Given below is one TCR beta chain in context. There are many counts of this clonotype. No antigen is known for it. The sample holds no much larger clone one base away, and base qualities are not on file. The sample belongs to a study of response to subunit inactivated influenza vaccine (dated by TCRdb to the late 2010s). Background for the entire study: Deep quantitative profiling of the T cell receptor repertoire was used in the study to follow responses to a trivalent subunit inactivated influenza vaccine.

To prepare the library, RT-PCR was applied. TCRdb shows the sequencer as Illumina HiSeq 2500. Using fastp at Q25 and MiXCR, TCRdb reprocessed the public reads and kept productive beta chains. Rows matching on CDR3 protein sequence are summarized as one entry with the most common DNA and genes. For this sample the table gives over 150,000 distinct CDR3 sequences, of which approximately 14% were detected only once. In total, the top ten clones hold roughly 25% of the sample. The CDR3 goes from the cysteine to the phenylalanine over 13 residues. The read is trimmed to its CDR3 DNA, 39 bases read in frame from base 1. The germline V gene encodes CDR1 SEHNR and CDR2 FQNEAQ (reference sequence). V is reduced by 4 bases and J by 4 bases, leaving a spacing of 11 bases between them. Overall results and qualifications from the work: According to the authors, only a limited number of new T cells may be recruited by each seasonal influenza vaccination.

The sample consisted of CD8+ T cells sorted from PBMCs, taken about 5 days after vaccination. The sequence came from a man aged 45-65 years who received an inactivated influenza vaccine. Donor details come from another sample of the same person, matched by shared clones. The V gene is TRBV7-9 and the J gene is TRBJ2-7, and possibly TRBD1, on 5 matching bases. The CDR3 region reads CASSSPTGYEQYF. The DNA reads TGTGCCAGCAGCTCCCCTACAGGATACGAGCAGTACTTC.